Described below is a single TCR beta chain sequence and its context. The antigen is unknown. The sample has other DNA sequences that encode this CDR3 too. Germline-derived CDR1 and CDR2 are SGHRS and YFSETQ. CDR3 size: 15 residues. Trimming left V 0 bases short and J 1 base short, with 11 bases between. The PCR ran on 60 Vbeta and 13 Jbeta primers. Method: immunoSEQ multiplex PCR; TCRdb's copy keeps in-frame clones and lacks some. The table includes roughly 66,000 clones, roughly 79% detected once. The data derive from a study of cytomegalovirus exposure and HLA in healthy donors. About the research overall: Drawn from HLA-typed donors, 80 million to 100 million unique TCRs were held in an early data release.

Study-level points and caveats: Several V segments, TRBV6-2 and TRBV6-3 among them, could not be told apart and were dropped. Researchers reported in a later analysis that a missense DCLRE1C variant was tied to TCR beta V- and J-gene trimming. For presence/absence analyses, sequencing depth was assumed to be roughly uniform across donors.

The sequence came from a man between 45 and 60 years old in good health and CMV-seronegative. The V call is TRBV5-1, the J call TRBJ2-7, with D perhaps TRBD2 (5 bases). The specimen sequenced was PBMCs. The DNA of the CDR3 is TGCGCCAGCAGCTTGGAAGGAGGCAGATCCTACGAGCAGTACTTC. This gives the protein CASSLEGGRSYEQYF.